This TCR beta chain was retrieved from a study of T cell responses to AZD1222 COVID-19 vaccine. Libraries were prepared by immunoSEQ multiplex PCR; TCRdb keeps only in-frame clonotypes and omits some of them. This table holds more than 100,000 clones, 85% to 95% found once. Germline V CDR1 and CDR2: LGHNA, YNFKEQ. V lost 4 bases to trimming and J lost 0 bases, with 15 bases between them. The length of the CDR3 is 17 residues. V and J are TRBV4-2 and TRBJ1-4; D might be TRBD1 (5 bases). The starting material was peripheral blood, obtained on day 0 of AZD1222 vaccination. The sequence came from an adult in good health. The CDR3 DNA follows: TGTGCCAGCAGCCTCGGGGGGACGGGAACAACTAATGAAAAACTGTTTTTT. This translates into CASSLGGTGTTNEKLFF.